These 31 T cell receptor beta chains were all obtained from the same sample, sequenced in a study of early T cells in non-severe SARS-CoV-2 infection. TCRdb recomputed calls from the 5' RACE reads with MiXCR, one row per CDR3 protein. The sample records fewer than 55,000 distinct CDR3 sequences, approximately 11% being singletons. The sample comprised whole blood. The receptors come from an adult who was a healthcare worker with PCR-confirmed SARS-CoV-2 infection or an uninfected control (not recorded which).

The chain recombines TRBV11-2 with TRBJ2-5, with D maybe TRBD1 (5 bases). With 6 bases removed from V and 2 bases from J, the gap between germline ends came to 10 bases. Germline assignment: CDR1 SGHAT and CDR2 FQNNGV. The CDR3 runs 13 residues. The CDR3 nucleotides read TGTGCCAGCAGACGCAGGGTACAAGAGACCCAGTACTTC. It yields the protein CASRRRVQETQYF. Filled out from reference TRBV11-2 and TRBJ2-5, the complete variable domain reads EAGVAQSPRYKIIEKRQSVAFWCNPISGHATLYWYQQILGQGPKLLIQFQNNGVVDDSQLPKDRFSAERLKGVDSTLKIQPAKLEDSAVYLCASRRRVQETQYFGPGTRLLVL.

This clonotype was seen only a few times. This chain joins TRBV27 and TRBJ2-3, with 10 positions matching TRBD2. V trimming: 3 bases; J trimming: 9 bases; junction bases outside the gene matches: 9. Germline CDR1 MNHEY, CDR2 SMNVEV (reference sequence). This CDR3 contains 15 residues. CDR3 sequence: CASSFLAGERGTQYF. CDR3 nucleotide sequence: TGTGCCAGCAGTTTCCTAGCGGGAGAGAGGGGCACGCAGTATTTT.

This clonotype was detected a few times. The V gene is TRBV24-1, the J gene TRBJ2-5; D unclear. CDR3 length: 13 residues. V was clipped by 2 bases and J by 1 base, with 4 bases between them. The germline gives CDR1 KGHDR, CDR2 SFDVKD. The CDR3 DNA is TGTGCCACCAGTGATTCGACCCAAGAGACCCAGTACTTC. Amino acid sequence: CATSDSTQETQYF.

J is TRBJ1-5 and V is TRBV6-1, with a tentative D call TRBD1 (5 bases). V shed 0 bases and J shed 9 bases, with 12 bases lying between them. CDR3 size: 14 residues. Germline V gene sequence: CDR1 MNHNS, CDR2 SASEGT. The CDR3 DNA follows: TGTGCCAGCAGTGAAGCCCAGGGAGACTGGCCCCAGCATTTT. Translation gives CASSEAQGDWPQHF.

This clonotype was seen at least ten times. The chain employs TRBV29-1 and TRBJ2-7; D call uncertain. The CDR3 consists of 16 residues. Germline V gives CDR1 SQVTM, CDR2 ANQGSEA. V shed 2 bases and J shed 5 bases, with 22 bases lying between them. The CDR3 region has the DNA TGCAGCGTTGAACAAGAAGTTCCGATGAACCGCAACGAGCAGTACTTC. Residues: CSVEQEVPMNRNEQYF.

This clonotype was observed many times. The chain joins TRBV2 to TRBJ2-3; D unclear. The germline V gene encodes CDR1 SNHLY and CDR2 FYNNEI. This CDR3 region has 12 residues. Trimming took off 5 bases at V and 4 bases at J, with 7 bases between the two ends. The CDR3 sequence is CASSLNADTQYF. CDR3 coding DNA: TGTGCCAGCAGTCTGAACGCAGATACGCAGTATTTT.

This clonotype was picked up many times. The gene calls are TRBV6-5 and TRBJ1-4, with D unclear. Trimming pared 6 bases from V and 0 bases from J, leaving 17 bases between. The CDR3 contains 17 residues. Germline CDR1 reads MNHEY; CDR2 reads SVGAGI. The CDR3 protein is CASSHSSWSATNEKLFF. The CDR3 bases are TGTGCCAGCAGCCACTCGTCTTGGAGCGCAACTAATGAAAAACTGTTTTTT.

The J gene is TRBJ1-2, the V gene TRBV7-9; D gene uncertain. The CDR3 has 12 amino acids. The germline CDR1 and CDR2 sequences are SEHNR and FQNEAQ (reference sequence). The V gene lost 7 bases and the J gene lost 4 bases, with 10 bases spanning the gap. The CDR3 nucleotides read TGTGCCAGCACCAACACCCTCTATGGCTACACCTTC. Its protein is CASTNTLYGYTF.

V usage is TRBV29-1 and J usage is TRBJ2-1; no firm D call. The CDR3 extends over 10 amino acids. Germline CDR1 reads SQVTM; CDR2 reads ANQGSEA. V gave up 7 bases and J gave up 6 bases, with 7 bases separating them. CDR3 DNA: TGCAGCGGAGCCCGCAATGAGCAGTTCTTC. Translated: CSGARNEQFF.

The CDR3 spells CASSRYRAGELFF. The CDR3 DNA follows: TGTGCCAGCAGCCGGTACAGGGCCGGGGAGCTGTTTTTT. The chain joins TRBV7-2 to TRBJ2-2; D possibly corresponds to TRBD1 (6 bases). The ends were cut back, 5 bases at V and 6 bases at J, with 10 bases in the middle. The CDR3 contains 13 residues. From germline, CDR1 is SGHTA and CDR2 FQGNSA.

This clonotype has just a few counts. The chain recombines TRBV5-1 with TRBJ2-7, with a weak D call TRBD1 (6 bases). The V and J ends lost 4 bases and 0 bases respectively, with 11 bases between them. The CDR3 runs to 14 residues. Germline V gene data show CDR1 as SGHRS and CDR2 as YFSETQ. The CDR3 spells CASSPRTASYEQYF. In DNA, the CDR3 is TGCGCCAGCAGCCCGAGGACAGCCTCCTACGAGCAGTACTTC.

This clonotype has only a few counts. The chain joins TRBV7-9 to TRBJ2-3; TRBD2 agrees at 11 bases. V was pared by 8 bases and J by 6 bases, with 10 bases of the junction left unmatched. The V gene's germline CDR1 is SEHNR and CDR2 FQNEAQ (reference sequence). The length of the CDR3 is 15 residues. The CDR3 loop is CASSRLAGMRDTQYF. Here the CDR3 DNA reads TGTGCCAGCTCAAGACTAGCGGGAATGAGGGATACGCAGTATTTT.

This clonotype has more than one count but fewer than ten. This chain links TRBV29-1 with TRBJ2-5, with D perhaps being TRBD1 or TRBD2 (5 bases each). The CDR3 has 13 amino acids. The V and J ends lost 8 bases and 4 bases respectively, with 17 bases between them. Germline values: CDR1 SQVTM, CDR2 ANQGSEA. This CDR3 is CSSEGIGRETQYF. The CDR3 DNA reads TGCAGCTCCGAGGGGATAGGTAGAGAGACCCAGTACTTC. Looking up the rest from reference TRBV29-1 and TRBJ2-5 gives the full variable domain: SAVISQKPSRDICQRGTSLTIQCQVDSQVTMMFWYRQQPGQSLTLIATANQGSEATYESGFVIDKFPISRPNLTFSTLTVSNMSPEDSSIYLCSSEGIGRETQYFGPGTRLLVL.

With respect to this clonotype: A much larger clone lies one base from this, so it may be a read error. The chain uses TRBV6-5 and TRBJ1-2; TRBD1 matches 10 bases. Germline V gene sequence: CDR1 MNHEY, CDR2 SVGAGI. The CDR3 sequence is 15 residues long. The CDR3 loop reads CVSSVDRGRGYGYTF. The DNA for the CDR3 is TGTGTCAGCAGCGTTGACAGGGGGCGCGGATATGGCTACACCTTC.

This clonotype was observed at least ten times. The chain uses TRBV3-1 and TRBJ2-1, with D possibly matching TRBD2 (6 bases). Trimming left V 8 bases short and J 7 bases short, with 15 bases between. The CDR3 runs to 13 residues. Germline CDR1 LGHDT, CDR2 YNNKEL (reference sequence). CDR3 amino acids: CASLAGRGNEQFF. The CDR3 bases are TGTGCCAGCCTGGCGGGGAGAGGAAATGAGCAGTTCTTC.

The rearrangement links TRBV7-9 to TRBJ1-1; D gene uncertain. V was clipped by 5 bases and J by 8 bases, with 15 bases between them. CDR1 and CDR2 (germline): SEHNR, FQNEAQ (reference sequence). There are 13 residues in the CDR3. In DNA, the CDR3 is TGTGCCAGCAGCCAGGATCAGGCGGGGGAAGCTTTCTTT. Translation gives CASSQDQAGEAFF.

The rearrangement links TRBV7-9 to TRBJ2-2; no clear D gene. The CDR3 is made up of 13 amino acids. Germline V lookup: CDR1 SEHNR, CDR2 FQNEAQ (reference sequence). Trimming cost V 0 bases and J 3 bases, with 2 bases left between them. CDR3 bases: TGTGCCAGCAGCTTAGCGGACACCGGGGAGCTGTTTTTT. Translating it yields CASSLADTGELFF.

CDR3 protein: CASGRLQGYEQYF. The CDR3 region has the DNA TGTGCCAGCGGAAGATTACAGGGCTACGAGCAGTACTTC. V gene TRBV27 combines with J gene TRBJ2-7, with D perhaps matching TRBD1 (6 bases). Germline V gene sequence: CDR1 MNHEY, CDR2 SMNVEV (reference sequence). Between the trimmed V and J ends, which lost 8 bases and 3 bases, there was a span of 14 bases. The CDR3 covers 13 residues.

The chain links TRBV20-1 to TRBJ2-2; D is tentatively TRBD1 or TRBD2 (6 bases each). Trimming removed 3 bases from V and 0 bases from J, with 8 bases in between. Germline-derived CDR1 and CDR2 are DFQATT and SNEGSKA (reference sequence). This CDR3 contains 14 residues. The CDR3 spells CSAREGANTGELFF. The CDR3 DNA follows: TGCAGTGCTAGGGAGGGGGCGAACACCGGGGAGCTGTTTTTT.

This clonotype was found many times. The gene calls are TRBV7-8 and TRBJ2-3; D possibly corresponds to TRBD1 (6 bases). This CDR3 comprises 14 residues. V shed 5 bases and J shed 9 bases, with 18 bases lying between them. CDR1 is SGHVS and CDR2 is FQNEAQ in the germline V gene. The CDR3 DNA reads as TGTGCCAGCAGCGGCATACAGGGAATAGGAACGCAGTATTTT. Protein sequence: CASSGIQGIGTQYF.

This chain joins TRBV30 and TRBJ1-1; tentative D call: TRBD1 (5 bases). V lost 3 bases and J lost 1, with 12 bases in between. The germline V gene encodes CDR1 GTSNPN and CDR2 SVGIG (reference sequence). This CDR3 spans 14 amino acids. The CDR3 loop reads CAWRERGANTEAFF. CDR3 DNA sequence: TGTGCCTGGAGAGAAAGGGGAGCGAACACTGAAGCTTTCTTT.

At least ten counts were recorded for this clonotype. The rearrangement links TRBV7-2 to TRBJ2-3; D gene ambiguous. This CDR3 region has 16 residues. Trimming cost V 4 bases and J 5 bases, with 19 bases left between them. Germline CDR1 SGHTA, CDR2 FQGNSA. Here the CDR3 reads CASSYFRSSGEDTQYF. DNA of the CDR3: TGTGCCAGCAGCTACTTTCGTTCCAGTGGGGAAGATACGCAGTATTTT.

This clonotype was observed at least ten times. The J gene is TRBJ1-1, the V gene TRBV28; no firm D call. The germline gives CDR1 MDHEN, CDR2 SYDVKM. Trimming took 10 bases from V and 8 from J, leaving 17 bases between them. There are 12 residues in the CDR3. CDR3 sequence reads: CATQLAGTEAFF. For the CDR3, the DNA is TGTGCCACCCAACTGGCAGGAACGGAAGCTTTCTTT.

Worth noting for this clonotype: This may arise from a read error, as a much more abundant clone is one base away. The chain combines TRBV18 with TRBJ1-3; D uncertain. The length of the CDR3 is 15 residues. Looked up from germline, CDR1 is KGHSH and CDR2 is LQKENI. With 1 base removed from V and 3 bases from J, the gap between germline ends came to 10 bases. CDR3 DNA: TGTGCCAGCTCACCACAAACAACTATTGGAAACACCATATATTTT. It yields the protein CASSPQTTIGNTIYF. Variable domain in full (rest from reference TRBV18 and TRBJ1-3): NAGVMQNPRHLVRRRGQEARLRCSPMKGHSHVYWYRQLPEEGLKFMVYLQKENIIDESGMPKERFSAEFPKEGPSILRIQQVVRGDSAAYFCASSPQTTIGNTIYFGEGSWLTVV.

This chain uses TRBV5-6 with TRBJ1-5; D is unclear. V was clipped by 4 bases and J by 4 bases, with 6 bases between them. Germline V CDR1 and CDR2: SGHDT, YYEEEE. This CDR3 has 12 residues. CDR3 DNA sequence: TGTGCCAGCAGCGCCAGAAATCAGCCCCAGCATTTT. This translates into CASSARNQPQHF.

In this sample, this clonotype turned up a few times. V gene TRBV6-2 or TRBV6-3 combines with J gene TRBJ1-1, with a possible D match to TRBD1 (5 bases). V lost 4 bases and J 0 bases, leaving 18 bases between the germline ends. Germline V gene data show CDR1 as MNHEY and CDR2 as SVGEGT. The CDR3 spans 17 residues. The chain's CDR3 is CASSLARGGLMNTEAFF. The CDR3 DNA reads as TGTGCCAGCAGTTTAGCGAGGGGAGGCCTCATGAACACTGAAGCTTTCTTT.

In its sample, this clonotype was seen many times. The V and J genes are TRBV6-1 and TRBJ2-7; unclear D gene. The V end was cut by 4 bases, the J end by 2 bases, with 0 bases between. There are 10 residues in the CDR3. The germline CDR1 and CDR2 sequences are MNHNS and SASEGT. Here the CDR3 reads CASSAYEQYF. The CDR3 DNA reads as TGTGCCAGCAGTGCCTACGAGCAGTACTTC.

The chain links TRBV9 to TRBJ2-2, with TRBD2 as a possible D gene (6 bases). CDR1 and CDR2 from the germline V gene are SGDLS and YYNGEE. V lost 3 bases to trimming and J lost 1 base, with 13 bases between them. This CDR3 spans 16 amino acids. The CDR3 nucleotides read TGTGCCAGCAGCGCGGACGGGGGTCAGAACACCGGGGAGCTGTTTTTT. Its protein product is CASSADGGQNTGELFF.

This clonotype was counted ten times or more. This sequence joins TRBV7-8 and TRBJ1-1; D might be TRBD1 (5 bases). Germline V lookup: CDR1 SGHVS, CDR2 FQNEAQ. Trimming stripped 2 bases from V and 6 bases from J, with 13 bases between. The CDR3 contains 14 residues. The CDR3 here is CASSLTRGEPEAFF. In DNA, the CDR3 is TGTGCCAGCAGCTTAACGAGAGGGGAACCTGAAGCTTTCTTT.

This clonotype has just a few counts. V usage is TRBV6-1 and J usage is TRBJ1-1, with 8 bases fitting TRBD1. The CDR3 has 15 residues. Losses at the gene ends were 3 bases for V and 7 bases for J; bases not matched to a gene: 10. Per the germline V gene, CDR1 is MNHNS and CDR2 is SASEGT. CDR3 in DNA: TGTGCCAGCAGTGAGGGCAGGCAGGGGGCCCATGAAGCTTTCTTT. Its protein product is CASSEGRQGAHEAFF.

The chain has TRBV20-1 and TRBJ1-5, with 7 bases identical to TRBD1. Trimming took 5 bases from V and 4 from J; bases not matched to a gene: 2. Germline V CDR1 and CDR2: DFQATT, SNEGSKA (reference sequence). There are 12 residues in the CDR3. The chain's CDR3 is CSAQQGNQPQHF. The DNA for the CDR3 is TGCAGTGCTCAACAGGGGAATCAGCCCCAGCATTTT.